This T cell receptor beta chain came from a study of CD8 T cells in ankylosing spondylitis. TCRdb fed the 5' RACE reads into MiXCR, producing one record per CDR3 protein. The sample comprises about 160,000 distinct CDR3 sequences, 9.8% of which are singletons, and around 16% rests with the top ten. Germline CDR1 DFQATT, CDR2 SNEGSKA (reference sequence). The CDR3 length is 12 residues. Trimming left V 6 bases short and J 6 bases short, with 15 bases between. The chain carries TRBV20-1 and TRBJ2-7, with D perhaps TRBD2 (5 bases). The TCR originated in a female donor with ankylosing spondylitis or in good health (not recorded which). The sequencing sample was made of blood, either unsorted or a sorted T cell fraction (not recorded which). Here the CDR3 reads CSASPGGSEQYF. CDR3 coding DNA: TGCAGTGCCTCACCCGGAGGTTCCGAGCAGTACTTC.